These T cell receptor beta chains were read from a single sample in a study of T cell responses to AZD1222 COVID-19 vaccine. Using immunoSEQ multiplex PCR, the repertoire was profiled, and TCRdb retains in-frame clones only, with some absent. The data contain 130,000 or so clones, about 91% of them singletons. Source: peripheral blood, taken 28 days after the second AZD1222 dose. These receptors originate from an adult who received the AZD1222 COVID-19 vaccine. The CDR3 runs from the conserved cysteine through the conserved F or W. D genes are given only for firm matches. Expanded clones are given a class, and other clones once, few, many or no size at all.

TGTGCCAGCAGTTACACCCCGCCTCCCGGGGGCCGTGGCTACACCTTC CASSYTPPPGGRGYTF TRBV6-5 NA TRBJ1-2 NA
TGTGCCAGCAGTCAACAGGGCCTATACAATGAGCAGTTCTTC CASSQQGLYNEQFF TRBV6-5 NA TRBJ2-1 NA
TGTGCCAGTCGTAAGGGCCGCCTTAGCAATCAGCCCCAGCATTTT CASRKGRLSNQPQHF TRBV27 NA TRBJ1-5 NA
TGCAGTGCTAGTGCACCCGGGGGAAACACCATATATTTT CSASAPGGNTIYF TRBV20-1 once TRBJ1-3 NA
TGTGCCAGCAGCTTAGTTTTGAGAGTTGAAGCTTTCTTT CASSLVLRVEAFF TRBV7-9 NA TRBJ1-1 NA
TGCGCCAGCAGCTTGGGAGGCAGAATAGGCTACACCTTC CASSLGGRIGYTF TRBV5-1 NA TRBJ1-2 NA
TGTGCCAGCAGTGACGTTGGGGTAAGGGACACTGAAGCTTTCTTT CASSDVGVRDTEAFF TRBV2 NA TRBJ1-1 NA
TGCGCCAGCGGAATTTTGGCAGAGAACACCGGGGAGCTGTTTTTT CASGILAENTGELFF TRBV5-1 NA TRBJ2-2 NA
TGTGCCTGGAATGTTCCGGGGACAGGGTACACCGGGGAGCTGTTTTTT CAWNVPGTGYTGELFF TRBV30 NA TRBJ2-2 TRBD1
TGTGCCAGCAGTTCCACAGGAGGATTGGGCTACACCTTC CASSSTGGLGYTF TRBV12-3/TRBV12-4 NA TRBJ1-2 NA
TGTGCCAGCAGCTTAGGAGGGGATCGTGGCTACACCTTC CASSLGGDRGYTF TRBV7-8 NA TRBJ1-2 NA
TGTGCCAGCAGACTAGCGGGAGGTAATGAGCAGTTCTTC CASRLAGGNEQFF TRBV7-9 NA TRBJ2-1 TRBD2
TGCGCCAGCAGCTTGGGCATGGCAGCTGCCTACGAGCAGTACTTC CASSLGMAAAYEQYF TRBV5-1 NA TRBJ2-7 NA
TGTGCCAGCAGCTTAGCAGAGGGAGGTCAGCCCCAGCATTTT CASSLAEGGQPQHF TRBV7-2 NA TRBJ1-5 NA
TGTGCCAGTAGTATCAAAACCGGGGGATTCACTGAAGCTTTCTTT CASSIKTGGFTEAFF TRBV19 NA TRBJ1-1 NA
TGCGCCAGCAGCCAAGAGGGGGGCTTCTCCTACAATGAGCAGTTCTTC CASSQEGGFSYNEQFF TRBV4-1 NA TRBJ2-1 NA
TGTGCCAGTAGTATGCAGGGGAAACACACCTTC CASSMQGKHTF TRBV19 NA TRBJ1-2 NA
TGTGCCAGCAGTCCCCAGGGGGCGGGGGACACTGAAGCTTTCTTT CASSPQGAGDTEAFF TRBV6-5 NA TRBJ1-1 TRBD1
TGTGCCAGGAGCGCTACGGGTGATCAGCCCCAGCATTTT CARSATGDQPQHF TRBV2 NA TRBJ1-5 NA
TGTGCCAGCAGCTCACCACAGACCCAGCATTTT CASSSPQTQHF TRBV5-8 NA TRBJ1-5 NA
TGCGCCAGCAGCCAAGACGGGACAGGGGGCGGCTATGGCTACACCTTC CASSQDGTGGGYGYTF TRBV4-3 NA TRBJ1-2 TRBD1
TGTGCCAGCAGTGATCGGGACAGGGGATTTGGCTACACCTTC CASSDRDRGFGYTF TRBV6-4 NA TRBJ1-2 TRBD1
TGTGCCAGCAGTTACTCGGGGGGTGGCTCTGGAAACACCATATATTTT CASSYSGGGSGNTIYF TRBV6-5 NA TRBJ1-3 NA
TGTGCCAGGTCCCAACCTTTCTTT CARSQPFF TRBV11-2 NA TRBJ1-1 NA
TGTGCCAGCAGAGACCTAGAGGGGCGGAACATTCAGTACTTC CASRDLEGRNIQYF TRBV6-5 NA TRBJ2-4 NA
TGTGCCAGCTCAGAAAGGACAGGGGATAATGAAAAACTGTTTTTT CASSERTGDNEKLFF TRBV18 NA TRBJ1-4 TRBD1
TGCGCCAGCAGCTTGGATCGGGGAGGGCCCCCCTACAATGAGCAGTTCTTC CASSLDRGGPPYNEQFF TRBV5-1 NA TRBJ2-1 TRBD2
TGCAGCGTTAGGACTAGTTTGGAGACCCAGTACTTC CSVRTSLETQYF TRBV29-1 NA TRBJ2-5 TRBD2
TGTGCCAGCAGTCTTCGGACAGAAAATTCACCCCTCCACTTT CASSLRTENSPLHF TRBV6-2/TRBV6-3 NA TRBJ1-6 NA
TGTGCCAGCAGCAATCACGACAGGGGTAAAGGTAGCAATCAGCCCCAGCATTTT CASSNHDRGKGSNQPQHF TRBV21-1 NA TRBJ1-5 NA
TGTGCCAGCAGCCCCCGCACTGAAGCTTTCTTT CASSPRTEAFF TRBV12-3/TRBV12-4 few TRBJ1-1 NA
TGTGCCAGCAGCTTAGGGACAGAGCTCTATGGCTACACCTTC CASSLGTELYGYTF TRBV7-9 few TRBJ1-2 NA
TGTGCCACCAGTGATGGGGATGGGGCTGGGGCCAACGTCCTGACTTTC CATSDGDGAGANVLTF TRBV24-1 NA TRBJ2-6 NA
TGTGCCTGGAGTGTAGACGGTAAGGCCCAGTACTTC CAWSVDGKAQYF TRBV30 NA TRBJ2-5 NA
TGTGCCAGCAGCAAACAGACTAGCGGGAGGGCCTCGGGCACCGGGGAGCTGTTTTTT CASSKQTSGRASGTGELFF TRBV7-2 NA TRBJ2-2 TRBD2
TGTGCCAGCAGCTCTCAGGGCTGGGATGGCTACACCTTC CASSSQGWDGYTF TRBV7-9 NA TRBJ1-2 NA
TGTGCCACCAGTGATGGGGATCGTGATACGCAGTATTTT CATSDGDRDTQYF TRBV24-1 NA TRBJ2-3 NA
TGTGCCATCAGCGTCGGGACAGGGGTTGGCTACACCTTC CAISVGTGVGYTF TRBV10-3 NA TRBJ1-2 TRBD1
TGTGCCAGCAGCTTAGACACAAATAGCAATCAGCCCCAGCATTTT CASSLDTNSNQPQHF TRBV7-6 few TRBJ1-5 NA
TGCGCCAGCAGCTCAGGGGGCTACTATGGCTACACCTTC CASSSGGYYGYTF TRBV5-1 once TRBJ1-2 TRBD1